This TCR beta chain is drawn from a study of CD8+ T cells in alopecia areata. Study at large: Treatment ran 6 to 18 months, with 6 months of follow-up afterward.

RNA was isolated and reverse transcribed to cDNA, the sequencing template. Clones were sequenced by immunoSEQ multiplex PCR, and TCRdb holds only the in-frame ones, with some missing. The table records some 130,000 clones, roughly 61% of them present only once. This CDR3 has 15 amino acids. Unmatched junction bases numbered 7, after V lost 5 bases and J lost 7 bases. Germline CDR1 SGHTA, CDR2 FQGNSA. Comment on this clone: Its antigen is unidentified.

General study results and limits: Normal scalp showed lower clonality than lesional scalp, especially alopecia totalis/universalis.

The J gene is TRBJ2-1, the V gene TRBV7-2; 11 positions agree with TRBD2. The sample in question was CD4+ T cells sorted from blood, obtained at week 0. This TCR derives from a human donor with alopecia areata. This CDR3 is CASSPQTSGINEQFF. DNA of the CDR3: TGTGCCAGCAGCCCCCAGACTAGCGGGATAAATGAGCAGTTCTTC.